Listed below are T cell receptor beta chains from one sample, sequenced in a study of response to subunit inactivated influenza vaccine. TCRdb re-analysed the RT-PCR reads in MiXCR, keeping a single row per CDR3 protein. The sample consists of under 850,000 distinct CDR3 sequences, 18% of them appearing once. The specimen was PBMCs from blood, collected 5 days after vaccination. These receptors were obtained from a man in his forties or fifties who received an inactivated influenza vaccine. CDR3s include the opening cysteine and the closing phenylalanine or tryptophan. D genes are given only for firm matches. The size of a clone is reported for some rows only, either as once, few or many, or as a class for expanded clones.

J	V	size	D	CDR3	DNA
TRBJ1-1	TRBV3-1	few	TRBD1	CASRIQGAGTEAFF	TGTGCCAGCAGGATACAGGGGGCAGGCACTGAAGCTTTCTTT
TRBJ2-1	TRBV7-6	-	-	CASSLGEGRNEQFF	TGTGCCAGCAGCTTGGGCGAGGGTCGGAATGAGCAGTTCTTC
TRBJ1-1	TRBV9	-	-	CASSVGGVRTEAFF	TGTGCCAGCAGCGTAGGTGGGGTGAGGACTGAAGCTTTCTTT
TRBJ2-7	TRBV7-2	-	TRBD1	CASSRDRTLSYEQYF	TGTGCCAGCAGCAGGGACAGGACCCTCTCCTACGAGCAGTACTTC
TRBJ2-5	TRBV12-3/TRBV12-4	-	TRBD1	CASRVGQGRRETQYF	TGTGCCAGCAGAGTGGGACAGGGGAGGAGAGAGACCCAGTACTTC
TRBJ2-5	TRBV24-1	-	-	CATSDPTGTVETQYF	TGTGCCACCAGTGACCCCACAGGGACCGTGGAGACCCAGTACTTC
TRBJ2-6	TRBV12-3/TRBV12-4	-	-	CASSLREAGANVLTF	TGTGCCAGCAGTTTGAGGGAAGCTGGGGCCAACGTCCTGACTTTC
TRBJ2-7	TRBV3-1	once	-	CASRGVNEQYF	TGTGCCAGCAGAGGGGTTAACGAGCAGTACTTC
TRBJ1-1	TRBV6-2/TRBV6-3	-	-	CASSYSMKGRRDTEAFF	TGTGCCAGCAGTTACTCGATGAAGGGGCGCAGGGACACTGAAGCTTTCTTT
TRBJ1-1	TRBV5-1	-	-	CASSLARSNTEAFF	TGCGCCAGCAGCTTGGCCAGATCGAACACTGAAGCTTTCTTT
TRBJ2-7	TRBV6-5	few	TRBD1	CASSYSGTGRYEQYF	TGTGCCAGCAGTTACTCGGGGACAGGGAGGTACGAGCAGTACTTC
TRBJ2-7	TRBV25-1	once	TRBD1	CASSTSQGQGPSYEQYF	TGTGCCAGCAGCACTAGTCAGGGACAGGGACCATCCTACGAGCAGTACTTC
TRBJ2-2	TRBV11-3	-	TRBD1	CASSLTRTGGDGELFF	TGTGCCAGCAGCTTAACCCGGACAGGGGGTGACGGGGAGCTGTTTTTT
TRBJ1-5	TRBV20-1	-	-	CSARVGRDLSNQPQHF	TGCAGTGCTAGAGTCGGGCGCGACCTTAGCAATCAGCCCCAGCATTTT
TRBJ2-2	TRBV5-6	-	-	CASSFMAGELFF	TGTGCCAGCAGCTTCATGGCGGGGGAGCTGTTTTTT
TRBJ1-1	TRBV5-1	few	-	CASSVEGRQSTEAFF	TGCGCCAGCAGCGTGGAGGGACGCCAGTCCACTGAAGCTTTCTTT
TRBJ2-5	TRBV20-1	few	-	CSARDIDAGETQYF	TGCAGTGCTAGAGACATCGACGCGGGGGAGACCCAGTACTTC
TRBJ2-7	TRBV25-1	-	-	CASSEYSGGAIYEQYF	TGTGCCAGCAGTGAATATTCCGGGGGCGCTATATACGAGCAGTACTTC
TRBJ2-5	TRBV27	few	-	CASSLVSGYQETQYF	TGTGCCAGCAGTTTAGTGTCGGGGTACCAAGAGACCCAGTACTTC
TRBJ2-5	TRBV5-1	-	-	CASTRQGRAETQYF	TGCGCCAGCACGAGGCAGGGGCGGGCAGAGACCCAGTACTTC
TRBJ2-5	TRBV4-3	-	TRBD2	CASSQLAGGKETQYF	TGCGCCAGCAGCCAACTAGCGGGGGGAAAAGAGACCCAGTACTTC
TRBJ2-1	TRBV20-1	-	TRBD2	CSARAGGGLAGASSYNEQFF	TGCAGTGCTAGAGCGGGGGGGGGACTAGCGGGAGCTAGCTCCTACAATGAGCAGTTCTTC
TRBJ1-5	TRBV24-1	-	TRBD1	CATSDSGQGAAQPQHF	TGTGCCACCAGTGATTCAGGACAGGGGGCCGCTCAGCCCCAGCATTTT
TRBJ2-5	TRBV6-5	-	-	CASSYSEGWETQYF	TGTGCCAGCAGTTACTCGGAAGGATGGGAGACCCAGTACTTC
TRBJ2-3	TRBV6-4	few	TRBD2	CASGRGGLRDTQYF	TGTGCCAGCGGACGGGGGGGCCTAAGAGATACGCAGTATTTT
TRBJ1-2	TRBV12-3/TRBV12-4	-	-	CASSLSGEIGYTF	TGTGCCAGCAGTTTATCAGGGGAGATTGGCTACACCTTC
TRBJ2-3	TRBV7-8	-	TRBD2	CASSRDYHRTDTQYF	TGTGCCAGCAGCCGGGACTACCACCGCACAGATACGCAGTATTTT
TRBJ1-1	TRBV6-1	few	-	CASTQPGGNTEAFF	TGTGCCAGCACCCAACCCGGGGGGAACACTGAAGCTTTCTTT
TRBJ1-1	TRBV7-2	-	-	CASSISRTVLGTEAFF	TGTGCCAGCAGCATATCCCGAACCGTCCTGGGCACTGAAGCTTTCTTT
TRBJ2-3	TRBV12-3/TRBV12-4	-	-	CASRSQKPGTDTQYF	TGTGCCAGCAGGTCCCAAAAGCCGGGCACAGATACGCAGTATTTT
TRBJ1-4	TRBV7-2	-	-	CASNPGLGGEKLFF	TGTGCCAGCAACCCAGGCTTAGGGGGTGAAAAACTGTTTTTT
TRBJ2-2	TRBV20-1	-	-	CSAPQPNTGELFF	TGCAGTGCGCCTCAACCGAACACCGGGGAGCTGTTTTTT
TRBJ2-7	TRBV20-1	few	-	CSARSQGYSYEQYF	TGCAGTGCTAGGAGTCAGGGCTACTCCTACGAGCAGTACTTC
TRBJ2-7	TRBV7-2	few	TRBD1	CASSTTGDSYYEQYF	TGTGCCAGCAGCACGACAGGGGACTCTTACTACGAGCAGTACTTC
TRBJ2-7	TRBV5-1	many	-	CASSLNSHEQYF	TGCGCCAGCAGCTTAAACAGCCACGAGCAGTACTTC
TRBJ2-3	TRBV5-1	-	-	CASRARGSTDTQYF	TGCGCCAGCAGGGCTAGGGGGAGCACAGATACGCAGTATTTT
TRBJ2-1	TRBV9	few	-	CARANFAISEQFF	TGTGCCAGGGCGAATTTCGCTATAAGTGAGCAGTTCTTC
TRBJ2-7	TRBV7-2	few	TRBD2	CASSLVASGRDYEQYF	TGTGCCAGCAGCTTAGTGGCTAGCGGGAGAGACTACGAGCAGTACTTC
TRBJ2-1	TRBV6-1	few	-	CASSAWDSYNEQFF	TGTGCCAGCAGTGCGTGGGACTCGTACAATGAGCAGTTCTTC
TRBJ2-3	TRBV4-1	once	TRBD2	CASSQPGGADTQYF	TGCGCCAGCAGCCAACCCGGGGGGGCAGATACGCAGTATTTT
TRBJ2-3	TRBV9	-	-	CASSVGGVADTQYF	TGTGCCAGCAGCGTAGGCGGGGTGGCAGATACGCAGTATTTT
TRBJ2-7	TRBV21-1	-	-	CASSNRRDSSYEQYF	TGTGCCAGCAGCAACCGAAGGGACAGCTCCTACGAGCAGTACTTC
TRBJ1-4	TRBV20-1	few	-	CSARGDEKLFF	TGCAGTGCTAGGGGGGATGAAAAACTGTTTTTT
TRBJ1-2	TRBV4-2	-	-	CASSQPGTGKNYGYTF	TGTGCCAGCAGCCAACCCGGGACGGGGAAAAACTATGGCTACACCTTC
TRBJ1-1	TRBV4-1	-	TRBD1	CASSQDQAGGHTEAFF	TGCGCCAGCAGCCAAGATCAAGCAGGGGGCCACACTGAAGCTTTCTTT
TRBJ2-5	TRBV7-2	-	-	CASSLSGQTKGAQYF	TGTGCCAGCAGCTTAAGCGGACAGACTAAAGGGGCCCAGTACTTC
TRBJ2-1	TRBV6-2/TRBV6-3	-	TRBD2	CAITTGTTHNEQFF	TGTGCCATTACGACCGGGACTACCCACAATGAGCAGTTCTTC
TRBJ2-5	TRBV7-9	few	-	CASSLQGTGETQYF	TGTGCCAGCAGCTTGCAGGGGACTGGGGAGACCCAGTACTTC
TRBJ2-1	TRBV5-6	few	-	CASSLLYYNEQFF	TGTGCCAGCAGCTTGTTATACTACAATGAGCAGTTCTTC
TRBJ2-3	TRBV11-2	-	TRBD2	CASSSRLALNTDTQYF	TGTGCCAGCAGCTCCCGACTAGCTCTTAACACAGATACGCAGTATTTT
TRBJ2-1	TRBV29-1	few	TRBD2	CSVDGLAGGLGNEQFF	TGCAGCGTTGATGGACTAGCGGGAGGGTTAGGGAATGAGCAGTTCTTC
TRBJ2-1	TRBV5-1	-	TRBD1	CASHGTGTYNEQFF	TGCGCCAGCCATGGGACAGGAACCTACAATGAGCAGTTCTTC
TRBJ2-2	TRBV12-3/TRBV12-4	-	TRBD2	CASISTSGVSTGELFF	TGTGCCAGCATCTCGACTAGCGGGGTGAGCACCGGGGAGCTGTTTTTT